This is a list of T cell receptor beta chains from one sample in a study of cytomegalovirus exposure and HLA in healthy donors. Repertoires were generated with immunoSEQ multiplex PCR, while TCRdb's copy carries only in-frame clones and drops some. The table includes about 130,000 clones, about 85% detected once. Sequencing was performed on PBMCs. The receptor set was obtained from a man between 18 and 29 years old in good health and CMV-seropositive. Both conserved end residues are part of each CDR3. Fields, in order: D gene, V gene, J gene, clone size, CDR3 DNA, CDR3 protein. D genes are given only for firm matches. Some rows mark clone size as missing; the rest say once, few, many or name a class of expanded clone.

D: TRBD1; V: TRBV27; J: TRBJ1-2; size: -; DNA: TGTGCCACCTCATTGGGGAGAGGACAGGGGGTCTATGGCTACACCTTC; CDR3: CATSLGRGQGVYGYTF
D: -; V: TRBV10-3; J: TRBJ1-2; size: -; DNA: TGTGCCATCAGTGAGTTCGAGGGTCTAGCCTATGGCTACACCTTC; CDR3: CAISEFEGLAYGYTF
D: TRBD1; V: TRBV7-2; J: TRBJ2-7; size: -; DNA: TGTGCCAGCAGCTACGACAGGGTGCGGTCCTACGAGCAGTACTTC; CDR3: CASSYDRVRSYEQYF
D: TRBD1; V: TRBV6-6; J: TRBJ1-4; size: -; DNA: TGTGCCAGCAGTCTAAACAGGGGGGAAAAACTGTTTTTT; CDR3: CASSLNRGEKLFF
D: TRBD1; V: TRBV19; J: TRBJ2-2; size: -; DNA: TGTGCCAGTAGCGGACCAAAGACAGGGACCGGGGAGCTGTTTTTT; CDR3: CASSGPKTGTGELFF
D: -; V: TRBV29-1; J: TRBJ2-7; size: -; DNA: TGCAGCGTTGTTCCCCCGGGAAAATACGAGCAGTACTTC; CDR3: CSVVPPGKYEQYF
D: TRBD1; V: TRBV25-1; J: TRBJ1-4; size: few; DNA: TGTGCCAGTTCCTACGGGACAGGGGACGTAGAAACTGTTTTT; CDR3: CASSYGTGDVETVF
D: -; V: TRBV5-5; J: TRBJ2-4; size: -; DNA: TGTGCCAGCAGCTTCGGAAACATTCAGTACTTC; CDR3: CASSFGNIQYF
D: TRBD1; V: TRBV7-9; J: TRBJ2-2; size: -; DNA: TGTTCCAGCAGCCGACAGGGGGAGACCGGGGAGCTGTTTTTT; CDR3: CSSSRQGETGELFF
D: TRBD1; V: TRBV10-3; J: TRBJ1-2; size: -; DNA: TGTGCCATCTCGGGCACAGGGGTTAAAGGCTACACCTTC; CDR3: CAISGTGVKGYTF
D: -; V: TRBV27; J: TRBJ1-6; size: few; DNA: TGTGCCAGCAGTTTTACAGCAGGAACCCCTTCACCCCTCCACTTT; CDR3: CASSFTAGTPSPLHF
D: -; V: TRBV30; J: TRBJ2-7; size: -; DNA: TGTGCCTGGAGAGGGGGAGGGGAATACGAGCAGTACTTC; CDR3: CAWRGGGEYEQYF
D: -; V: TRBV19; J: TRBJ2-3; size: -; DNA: TGTGCCAGTAGCCAAGTCCACAGGAGCACAGATACGCAGTATTTT; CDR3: CASSQVHRSTDTQYF
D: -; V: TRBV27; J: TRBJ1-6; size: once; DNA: TGTGCCAGCAGTCTTTCATCCCGGCCGGGTTCACCCCTCCACTTT; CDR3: CASSLSSRPGSPLHF
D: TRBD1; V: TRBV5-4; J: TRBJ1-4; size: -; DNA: TGTGCCAGCAGCGCGGAAGGGGGCGTCAGTGAAAAACTGTTTTTT; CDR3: CASSAEGGVSEKLFF
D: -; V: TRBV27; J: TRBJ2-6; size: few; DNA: TGTGCCAGCGGGCAATTAAGCTCTGGGGCCAACGTCCTGACTTTC; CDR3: CASGQLSSGANVLTF
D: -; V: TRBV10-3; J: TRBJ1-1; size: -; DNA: TGTGCCATCAGTGAGTCGTCAGAGGGGAACACTGAAGCTTTCTTT; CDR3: CAISESSEGNTEAFF
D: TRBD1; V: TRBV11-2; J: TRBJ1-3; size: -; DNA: TGTGCCAGCTCCTCCGGGACAGGGGATAACACCATATATTTT; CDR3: CASSSGTGDNTIYF
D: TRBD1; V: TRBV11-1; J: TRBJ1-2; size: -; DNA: TGTGCCAGCAGCTCGACAGGGCGGCCGTATGGCTACACCTTC; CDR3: CASSSTGRPYGYTF
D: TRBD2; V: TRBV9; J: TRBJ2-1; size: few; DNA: TGTGCCAGCAGGGGGACTAGCGGGCACAATGAGCAGTTCTTC; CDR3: CASRGTSGHNEQFF
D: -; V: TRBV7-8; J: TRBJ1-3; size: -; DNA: TGTGCCAGCAGCTTAGTCGTAGTTCGGGGCTCTGGAAACACCATATATTTT; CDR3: CASSLVVVRGSGNTIYF
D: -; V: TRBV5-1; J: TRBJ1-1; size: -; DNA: TGCGCCAGCAGCTTGGCCTCAGGGAACACTGAAGCTTTCTTT; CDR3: CASSLASGNTEAFF
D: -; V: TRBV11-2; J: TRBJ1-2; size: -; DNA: TGTGCCAGCAGCTTCAGACAGGCGCGCTATGGCTACACCTTC; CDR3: CASSFRQARYGYTF
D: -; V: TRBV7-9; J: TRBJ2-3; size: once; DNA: TGTGCCAGCAGCTTAGCCCTTAACAGGGAAGATACGCAGTATTTT; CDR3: CASSLALNREDTQYF
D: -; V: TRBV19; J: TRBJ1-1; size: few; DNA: TGTGCCAGTAGTATCCTTACAGGGAAAGGGCTGGGAACTGAAGCTTTCTTT; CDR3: CASSILTGKGLGTEAFF
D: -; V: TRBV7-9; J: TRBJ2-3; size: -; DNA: TGTGCCAGCAGCTCGGACCGGGACTCCGACCGGGTGACGCAGTATTTT; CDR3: CASSSDRDSDRVTQYF
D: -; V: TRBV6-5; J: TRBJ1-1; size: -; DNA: TGTGCCAGCAGTTACTCGAGTGGTGGCACTGAAGCTTTCTTT; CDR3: CASSYSSGGTEAFF
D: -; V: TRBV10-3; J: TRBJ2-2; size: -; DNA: TGTGCCATCAGTGAGTCGAGGGTAGGATACGGGGAGCTGTTTTTT; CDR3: CAISESRVGYGELFF
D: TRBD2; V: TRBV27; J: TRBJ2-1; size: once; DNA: TGTGCCAGCAGTTTCGGACTAGCGGGATACAATGAGCAGTTCTTC; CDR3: CASSFGLAGYNEQFF
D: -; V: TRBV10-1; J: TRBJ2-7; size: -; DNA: TGCGCCAGCAGTGACAGGGGGGACGACCTCTACGAGCAGTACTTC; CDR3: CASSDRGDDLYEQYF
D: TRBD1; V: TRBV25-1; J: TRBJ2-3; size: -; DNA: TGTGCCAGCAGCCCGGGACAGGTCACAGATACGCAGTATTTT; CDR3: CASSPGQVTDTQYF
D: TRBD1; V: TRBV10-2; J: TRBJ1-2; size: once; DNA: TGCGCCAGCACCCAAAGACAGGGTAGCTACACCTTC; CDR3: CASTQRQGSYTF
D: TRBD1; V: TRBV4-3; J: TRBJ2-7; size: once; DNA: TGCGCCAGCAGCCAAGGACAGGGGGCCTACGAGCAGTACTTC; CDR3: CASSQGQGAYEQYF
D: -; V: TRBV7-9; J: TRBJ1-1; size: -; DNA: TGTGCCAGCAGCTTAGGCCCACAGGGGAACACTGAAGCTTTCTTT; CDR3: CASSLGPQGNTEAFF
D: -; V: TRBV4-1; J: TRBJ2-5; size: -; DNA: TGCGCCAGCAGCCAAGGAGTAGAAGAGACCCAGTACTTC; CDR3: CASSQGVEETQYF
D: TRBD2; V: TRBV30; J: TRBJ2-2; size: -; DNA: TGTGCCTGGAGTTTATTGGGACGTGAACTAGCGGGAGGGGTTACCGGGGAGCTGTTTTTT; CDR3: CAWSLLGRELAGGVTGELFF
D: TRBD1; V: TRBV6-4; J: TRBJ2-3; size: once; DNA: TGTGCCAGCAGTTCGGACAGGGTGGCAGATACGCAGTATTTT; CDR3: CASSSDRVADTQYF
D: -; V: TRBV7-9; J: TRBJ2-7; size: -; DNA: TGTGCCAGCACGCTCCCGGGTGGCGAGAATCGGGAGCAGTACTTC; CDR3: CASTLPGGENREQYF
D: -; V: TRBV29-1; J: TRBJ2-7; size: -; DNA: TGCAGCGTTACAGGTGGACAGTCCTCCTACGAGCAGTACTTC; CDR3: CSVTGGQSSYEQYF